This TCR beta chain originates from a study of cytomegalovirus exposure and HLA in healthy donors (dated by TCRdb to 2016 to 2017). General notes on the study: An earlier analysis of several hundred of the donors reported 250 to 350 Gb of sequence data and approximately 110 million unique TCR beta sequences from about 179 million T cells. Across under 500 genotyped donors of the cohort, an average of 235,054 unique TCR beta nucleotide sequences per donor were sequenced, and approximately 17% of those sequences were non-productive. Class I and class II HLA loci were covered by the typing at four-digit resolution. Typing coverage varied by locus: roughly 629-640 donors for A, B, C, DRB1 and DQB1; roughly 520 for DQA1; nearly 610 for DPA1; 450 to 480 for DPB1. A later genetic analysis used genome-wide SNP genotypes for about three fifths of the 666 donors, treating that subset as a discovery cohort. A later analysis re-examined previously published TCR beta repertoires from more than 550 donors and added high-resolution HLA genotyping to investigate patterns of TCR occurrence. Roughly 300 gigabases of sequencing data and approximately 85 million unique TCR sequences were included in an early release covering roughly 600 HLA-typed donors. The T cell repertoires of roughly 660 subjects were profiled by immunosequencing and related to cytomegalovirus serostatus. Besides the first cohort of 550 to 750 subjects, a separate validation cohort made up of 120 different subjects was used. Because of strong linkage in the cohort, roughly five DR-DQ haplotypes were treated as single units for association and clustering. To predict cytomegalovirus infection status, the study brought together high-throughput TCR immunosequencing, statistical association of individual TCRs with disease status, and machine learning. To decide whether each TCR beta V gene segment behaved as functional or pseudogenic, an earlier analysis of over 500 of the donors relied on high-throughput TCR beta sequencing. Donor age, sex, ethnicity and CMV serostatus were compiled together with the repertoire data. In the later analysis, no new phenotypic data were used to find candidate immune exposures; instead, reliance was placed on TCR beta sequences and their occurrence across donors. Every discovery cohort repertoire had been produced on one sequencing platform. The genetic ancestry cluster associated with self-reported Caucasian donors included around 76% of the 398 genotyped donors. The aim of the study was to test whether cataloging public T cell receptors could identify signatures of past pathogen exposure.

The full study reports these points: Specific HLA alleles were associated with 15,000 to 20,000 TCR beta sequences at a false discovery rate of 0.05 in a later analysis. When HLA alleles, especially DR and DQ, strongly co-occurred, TCR associations were difficult to assign to individual alleles. A later genetic analysis associated a missense DCLRE1C variant with V-gene and J-gene trimming of TCR beta chains, and an independent cohort replicated the association. Because counts were too low, approximately 18 rarely observed V segments, including chromosome 9 orphons, were excluded from the earlier analysis of roughly 580 of the donors. In a later analysis, most CMV-associated TCR beta chains were found to appear HLA-restricted, with HLA associations seemingly driven largely by CMV exposure. A group of highly shared sequence variants was considered likely to be a technical artifact of the sequencing pipeline. In a later genetic analysis, fewer N-insertions in productive TCRs were reported among donors in an Asian-associated ancestry cluster than the roughly 700-donor mean. In this cohort, only TCR beta chains were sequenced, and detectable features were limited by the absence of alpha or paired-chain data. A later analysis reported that several top co-occurrence clusters appeared linked to parvovirus B19, influenza, CMV and Epstein-Barr virus. The only immune exposure information available for the cohort was CMV serostatus. Cytomegalovirus status was reported to be diagnosed by the classifier with high specificity and sensitivity in both the original and validation cohorts. Broadly in line with IMGT annotations, most TCR beta V segments showed up in productive rearrangements about 87% or about 30% of the time in an earlier analysis of several hundred of the donors. Because some donors lacked HLA typing at each locus, the association tests relied only on the typed subset. The study gave a list of under 200 TCR beta chains associated with cytomegalovirus. The authors suggested that the approach could potentially be generalized to other disease states and immunological phenotypes. Roughly uniform sequencing depth across donors was assumed in presence/absence analyses, although this assumption may not hold. A later analysis found that HLA-associated TCR beta chains were more clonally expanded and had lower generation probabilities than equally common non-associated chains. In a later analysis, TCR association rates were found to vary across HLA loci, with the most associated TCRs seen for DRB1 alleles and the fewest for HLA-C alleles. Most TCR sequences were observed very rarely across donors, whereas some public TCRs were present in many individuals. A further reported finding was that TCR beta sequences accurately predicted the HLA-A and HLA-B alleles for most subjects in the first cohort. Three of the identified cytomegalovirus-associated TCR beta chains were confirmed in vitro to be specific for cytomegalovirus antigens. Linkage disequilibrium might explain the correlated functional status among segregating V segments, but an unknown experimental factor could not be excluded. The 87-base-pair reads could not distinguish some IMGT-functional V segments, including TRBV6-2 and TRBV6-3, so those segments were excluded.

The sample holds one count of this clone. Its antigen is currently not known. No quality values exist for individual bases; no much larger clone is one base distant. Preparation of the library involved the immunoSEQ multiplex PCR assay. For the multiplex PCR, a mixture combining 60 forward primers for TCR Vbeta segments and 13 reverse primers for TCR Jbeta segments was used. Amplification of the CDR3 region of rearranged TCR beta genes was performed with a multiplex PCR assay on genomic DNA. Amplified TCR beta libraries were sequenced as 87-base-pair reads on the Illumina HiSeq System. The source study handled its data this way. In a later analysis, roughly 80 million unique TCR beta chains were counted across the 666 repertoires, and around 10 million of these chains were shared by at least two donors. To remove PCR and sequencing errors, raw reads were error-corrected and collapsed into unique sequences using a nearest-neighbor algorithm that merged closely related sequences. CDR3 sequences were aligned to IMGT reference sequences to assign V, D and J gene segments. Each retained sequence needed at least a six-nucleotide match to both a V gene segment and a J gene segment. Rearrangements were classified as productive when the CDR3 lacked stop codons and remained in frame with V and J, and all other rearrangements were classified as non-productive. CDR3 was defined according to IMGT convention as the region running from the second conserved V-encoded cysteine to the conserved J-encoded phenylalanine. The earlier analysis of around 640 of the donors excluded sequences that lacked an unambiguous match to a single V gene segment. In an earlier analysis of 587 of the donors, a V segment was called functional when productive rearrangements were above 56.7%, and segregating when the standard deviation between donors exceeded 5%. A statistical classification framework was developed to diagnose cytomegalovirus status using the catalog of TCR beta chain sequences. In a later analysis, V and J genes were assigned by comparing TCR nucleotide sequences against IMGT/GENE-DB human TR gene sequences. Using the TCRdist pipeline, a later analysis assigned CDR3 sequences along with most-parsimonious VDJ recombination scenarios. A later analysis defined each TCR beta chain by its CDR3 amino acid sequence plus V-gene family, and excluded reads lacking a unique V-gene family. To address suspected cross-contamination and a sequencing artifact, a later analysis removed some 620 highly shared, low-generation-probability nucleotide sequences. For each public chain, a later analysis derived a clonal expansion index from normalized ranks of inferred template counts within each repertoire. A later analysis computed generation probabilities with a VDJ recombination model fitted to out-of-frame rearrangements, and checked the results against IGoR. In a later analysis, TCR-TCR, TCR-HLA and TCR-CMV co-occurrence was scored with hypergeometric tests, and a repertoire-size bias correction was applied to TCR pairs. False discovery rates were estimated in a later analysis by permuting HLA or CMV assignments 20 times. In a later analysis, co-occurring TCRs were grouped with DBSCAN, and TCRdist sequence similarity was added when clustering was performed within HLA-allele-positive subsets. Co-occurrence clustering excluded repertoires with fewer than 30,000 or more than 120,000 public chains, plus five with anomalous nucleotide sharing. Entries here come from immuneACCESS through TCRdb and include only in-frame sequences with V and J called. Some clones fail to appear in such tables; in the studies checked, an unresolved V gene covers under half of the shortfall, and the cause of the remainder is unknown. That table is the source of V, J and clone size, and D and trimming were worked out from the DNA. For this sample there are more than 65,000 clones; about 74% appear just once. Together, the top ten hold 8.5% to 14% of the sample.

In total, 500 to 700 healthy bone marrow donors made up the cohort. At the time of sampling, every cohort member was nominally healthy, though immune exposures that went unrecorded were likely present. The donor tested CMV seropositive and was one of the 289 seropositive cohort members. A peripheral blood sample was collected from each donor, and TCR beta sequencing was performed on peripheral blood mononuclear cells. Genomic DNA extraction from the blood cell samples was performed with the Qiagen DNeasy Blood Extraction Kit. V is trimmed back by 5 bases and J by 2 bases, and the junction contains 5 bases that no gene match accounts for. The CDR3 runs 14 residues from the cysteine to the phenylalanine. The only DNA kept is the CDR3, 42 bases in frame from the first base. Taken from the germline V gene (reference sequence), the CDR1 and CDR2 loops are GTSNPN and SVGIG.

This TCR came from an older woman in good health and CMV-seropositive. Recombination linked TRBV30 to TRBJ2-2; TRBD1 fits 7 bases in the junction. The sequencing sample was made of PBMCs. Read as DNA, the sequence is TGTGCCTGGGAAGGACAGGCTAACACCGGGGAGCTGTTTTTT. It specifies CAWEGQANTGELFF. The full variable domain, with segments outside the CDR3 supplied by the reference TRBV30 and TRBJ2-2 proteins, appears as SQTIHQWPATLVQPVGSPLSLECTVEGTSNPNLYWYRQAAGRGLQLLFYSVGIGQISSEVPQNLSASRPQDRQFILSSKKLLLSDSGFYLCAWEGQANTGELFFGEGSRLTVL.